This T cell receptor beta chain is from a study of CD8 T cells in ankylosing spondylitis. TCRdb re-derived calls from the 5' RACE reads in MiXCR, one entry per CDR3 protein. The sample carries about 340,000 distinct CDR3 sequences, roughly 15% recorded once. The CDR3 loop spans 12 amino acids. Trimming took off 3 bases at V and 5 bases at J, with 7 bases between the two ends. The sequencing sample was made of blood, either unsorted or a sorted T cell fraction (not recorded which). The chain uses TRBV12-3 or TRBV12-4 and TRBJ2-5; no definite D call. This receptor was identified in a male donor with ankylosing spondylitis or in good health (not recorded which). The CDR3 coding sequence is TGTGCCAGCAGTTTCTTCGGGGAGACCCAGTACTTC. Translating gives CASSFFGETQYF.